Listed below are T cell receptor beta chains from one sample, sequenced in a study of T cell responses to AZD1222 COVID-19 vaccine. Data came from immunoSEQ multiplex PCR; TCRdb stores just in-frame clones and leaves some out. The table has more than 110,000 clones, 93% seen once; the top ten hold about 5.1%. The source material was peripheral blood, sampled on day 0 of AZD1222 vaccination. These receptors were taken from an adult in good health. CDR3s include the opening cysteine and the closing phenylalanine or tryptophan. D genes are given only for firm matches. Where a row states a size, it is once, few, many or the class of an expanded clone; other rows omit it.

j_gene | v_gene | d_gene | abundance | CDR3nt | CDR3aa
TRBJ2-2 | TRBV24-1 | TRBD1 | NA | TGTGCCACCAGTGAGTCGGGGACAGGGAACACCGGGGAGCTGTTTTTT | CATSESGTGNTGELFF
TRBJ1-2 | TRBV2 | NA | NA | TGTGCCAGCAGCGACACCCGAACGGGGGAGAGTGGCTACACCTTC | CASSDTRTGESGYTF
TRBJ1-2 | TRBV9 | NA | NA | TGTGCCAGCAGCGTAGGCCAAGCCTATATGAAGGGCTACACCTTC | CASSVGQAYMKGYTF
TRBJ1-1 | TRBV6-5 | NA | NA | TGTGCCAGCGAGGACTATATGAACACTGAAGCTTTCTTT | CASEDYMNTEAFF
TRBJ1-1 | TRBV9 | TRBD1 | NA | TGTGCCAGCAGCGTAGGTCAGGGGGCGGACACTGAAGCTTTCTTT | CASSVGQGADTEAFF
TRBJ2-7 | TRBV21-1 | NA | NA | TGTGCCAGCAGCAAACCGGGACAGGGCTACGAGCAGTACTTC | CASSKPGQGYEQYF
TRBJ2-1 | TRBV2 | NA | NA | TGTGCCAGCAGTGATGGACTGTACAATGAGCAGTTCTTC | CASSDGLYNEQFF
TRBJ1-2 | TRBV28 | NA | NA | TGTGCCAGCAGGCAACCTAACTATGGCTACACCTTC | CASRQPNYGYTF
TRBJ2-1 | TRBV19 | TRBD2 | NA | TGTGCCAGTAGTATAGGGGCTAGCGGGAGAAGCTCCTACAATGAGCAGTTCTTC | CASSIGASGRSSYNEQFF
TRBJ1-2 | TRBV7-2 | NA | NA | TGTGCCAGCAGCACCCTCAGGGGCAGGGATGTTTTTGCGGGCTATGGCTACACCTTC | CASSTLRGRDVFAGYGYTF
TRBJ2-2 | TRBV3-1/TRBV3-2 | NA | NA | TGTGCCAGCAGCCAAAACCCGGGGTCCCACACCGGGGAGCTGTTTTTT | CASSQNPGSHTGELFF
TRBJ1-4 | TRBV3-1/TRBV3-2 | NA | NA | TGTGCCAGCAGCCTGCAAGAAAAACTGTTTTTT | CASSLQEKLFF
TRBJ2-7 | TRBV11-3 | NA | NA | TGTGCCAGCAGCTCGGGCCTCTCCTACGAGCAGTACTTC | CASSSGLSYEQYF
TRBJ2-3 | TRBV15 | NA | NA | TGTGCCACCAGCAGAGATGCCAGCACAGATACGCAGTATTTT | CATSRDASTDTQYF
TRBJ2-1 | TRBV27 | NA | once | TGTGCCAGCAGTTTTTATAATGAGCAGTTCTTC | CASSFYNEQFF
TRBJ1-5 | TRBV27 | NA | NA | TGTGCCAGCAGTCCCCTTGCTGGGTATAGCAATCAGCCCCAGCATTTT | CASSPLAGYSNQPQHF
TRBJ2-5 | TRBV5-4 | TRBD1 | NA | TGTGCCAGCAGCTCACAGGGGGTTGGAGAGACCCAGTACTTC | CASSSQGVGETQYF
TRBJ1-1 | TRBV10-3 | NA | NA | TGTGCCACCCTAACAGGGATGAACACTGAAGCTTTCTTT | CATLTGMNTEAFF
TRBJ1-1 | TRBV11-2 | NA | NA | TGTGCCAGCAGCTTAGGGGGATCGAACACTGAAGCTTTCTTT | CASSLGGSNTEAFF
TRBJ1-1 | TRBV5-1 | NA | NA | TGCGCCAGCAGCTTGATCCGGGGAGGTCAGAACACTGAAGCTTTCTTT | CASSLIRGGQNTEAFF
TRBJ1-2 | TRBV28 | TRBD1 | few | TGTGCCAGCAGTTTCCGACAGGGAGGGCCGAGTGGCTACACCTTC | CASSFRQGGPSGYTF
TRBJ2-3 | TRBV5-1 | NA | NA | TGCGCCAGCAGCTCGGGTGGGGAGTATGGCACAGATACGCAGTATTTT | CASSSGGEYGTDTQYF
TRBJ2-5 | TRBV10-3 | NA | NA | TGTGCCATCAGTGGGACCCTGGGAGTCCAAGAGACCCAGTACTTC | CAISGTLGVQETQYF